The rows below give T cell receptor beta chains drawn from one sample of a study of PD-1 blockade in classical Hodgkin lymphoma. Generated by immunoSEQ multiplex PCR, the TCRdb table keeps only in-frame clones and is missing some. This sample carries about 64,000 clones, around nine tenths of them seen once, and the ten largest clones take about 8%. This material consisted of peripheral blood mononuclear cells (PBMCs), taken before the fourth cycle of nivolumab. The receptors were gathered from a human donor with classical Hodgkin lymphoma. Each CDR3 is given with its conserved first and last residue. A D gene is named only where the DNA matches it firmly. Clone size appears in some rows only: once, few, many, or a class for an expanded clone.

15,-,TRBV5-5,TRBJ2-7,-,CASSLNGQSSYEQYF,TGTGCCAGCAGCTTGAACGGACAGAGCTCCTACGAGCAGTACTTC
15,-,TRBV7-2,TRBJ2-7,TRBD1,CASSFGGQAAYEQYF,TGTGCCAGCAGCTTCGGAGGACAGGCGGCTTACGAGCAGTACTTC
13,-,TRBV5-1,TRBJ2-1,-,CASSRDTRVGQFF,TGCGCCAGCAGCCGAGACACCCGGGTCGGGCAGTTCTTC
15,-,TRBV5-4,TRBJ2-3,-,CASSSFPLSHDTQYF,TGTGCCAGCAGCTCTTTCCCTCTTAGCCACGATACGCAGTATTTT
15,-,TRBV7-9,TRBJ2-2,TRBD2,CASSSRTSVVGELFF,TGTGCCAGCAGCTCAAGGACTAGCGTGGTCGGGGAGCTGTTTTTT
15,-,TRBV18,TRBJ2-2,TRBD1,CASSPGQGNTGELFF,TGTGCCAGCTCACCGGGACAGGGGAACACCGGGGAGCTGTTTTTT
18,once,TRBV27,TRBJ2-1,TRBD2,CASSSPVRGRAVYNEQFF,TGTGCCAGCAGTTCCCCGGTTCGGGGGAGGGCCGTTTACAATGAGCAGTTCTTC
11,-,TRBV5-1,TRBJ2-7,-,CASSFLGEQYF,TGCGCCAGCAGCTTTTTGGGCGAGCAGTACTTC
14,once,TRBV2,TRBJ2-7,TRBD1,CASRPRQGNYEQYF,TGTGCCAGCAGGCCAAGACAGGGGAACTACGAGCAGTACTTC
17,once,TRBV2,TRBJ2-5,TRBD2,CASNGLAGGPPQETQYF,TGTGCCAGCAACGGACTAGCGGGAGGGCCCCCCCAAGAGACCCAGTACTTC
13,-,TRBV27,TRBJ2-7,-,CASSFSFIHEQYF,TGTGCCAGCAGTTTCAGTTTCATCCACGAGCAGTACTTC
14,few,TRBV7-2,TRBJ1-6,TRBD1,CASSSGQGGSPLHF,TGTGCCAGCAGCTCGGGACAGGGAGGTTCACCCCTCCACTTT
14,-,TRBV6-5,TRBJ1-4,-,CASRLGSTNEKLFF,TGTGCCAGCAGGCTTGGTTCAACTAATGAAAAACTGTTTTTT
12,few,TRBV6-6,TRBJ1-1,-,CASSLGDTEAFF,TGTGCCAGCAGTTTAGGGGACACTGAAGCTTTCTTT
14,-,TRBV5-1,TRBJ2-7,TRBD1,CASSLGDRGHEQYF,TGCGCCAGCAGCCTCGGGGACAGGGGCCACGAGCAGTACTTC
14,-,TRBV5-1,TRBJ1-6,-,CASSQGAIDSPLHF,TGCGCCAGCAGCCAGGGCGCGATTGATTCACCCCTCCACTTT